This T cell receptor beta chain comes out of a study of cytomegalovirus exposure and HLA in healthy donors (dated by TCRdb to the late 2010s). About the investigation overall: In an earlier analysis of about 560 of the donors, under 300 Gb of sequence data and 95 million to 130 million unique TCR beta sequences from roughly 190 million T cells were reported. To predict cytomegalovirus infection status, the study combined high-throughput TCR immunosequencing, statistical association of individual TCRs with disease status, and machine learning. To decide whether each TCR beta V gene segment behaved as functional or pseudogenic, an earlier analysis of approximately 600 of the donors relied on high-throughput TCR beta sequencing. Rather than using new phenotypic data, the later analysis identified candidate immune exposures from TCR beta sequences and from how often those sequences occurred across donors. Donor age, sex, ethnicity and CMV serostatus were collected together with the repertoire data. The study aimed to test whether cataloging public T cell receptors could reveal signatures of past pathogen exposure. Roughly 290 gigabases of sequencing data and 91 million or so unique TCR sequences made up an early release that covered approximately 620 HLA-typed donors. A later genetic analysis used genome-wide SNP genotypes for about 65% of the roughly 670 donors, treating that subset as a discovery cohort. Roughly 5 DR-DQ haplotypes were handled as single units for association and clustering, since linkage in the cohort was strong. Typing coverage differed by locus: A, B, C, DRB1 and DQB1 were typed in about 620-640 donors, DQA1 in approximately 520, DPA1 in 600 to 610, and DPB1 in 472. The genetic ancestry cluster associated with self-reported Caucasian donors included about 81% of the roughly 390 genotyped donors. Both class I and class II loci were covered by HLA typing, at four-digit resolution. On average, around 230,000 unique TCR beta nucleotide sequences were sequenced per donor among roughly 430 genotyped donors of the cohort, with around 19% of those sequences being non-productive. The study profiled the T cell repertoires of under 850 subjects by immunosequencing and related them to cytomegalovirus serostatus. In addition to the first cohort of several hundred subjects, a separate validation cohort of under 150 different subjects was used. All discovery cohort repertoires had been generated on a single sequencing platform. To study patterns of TCR occurrence, a later analysis re-analyzed previously published TCR beta repertoires from around 660 donors and added high-resolution HLA genotyping. The full study reports these points: Because the 87-base-pair reads could not distinguish some IMGT-functional V segments, including TRBV6-2 and TRBV6-3, those segments were excluded. A later analysis found that TCR association rates varied across HLA loci, with DRB1 alleles showing the most associated TCRs and HLA-C alleles the fewest. This cohort had only TCR beta chains sequenced, and the lack of alpha or paired-chain data limited which features could be detected. In a later analysis, several top co-occurrence clusters were reported to appear linked to parvovirus B19, influenza, CMV and Epstein-Barr virus. A later analysis associated some 17,000 TCR beta sequences with specific HLA alleles at a false discovery rate of 0.05. The sequencing pipeline was judged likely to have produced a cluster of highly shared sequence variants as a technical artifact. Assigning TCR associations to individual alleles was difficult when HLA alleles, especially DR and DQ, strongly co-occurred. Approximately 16 rarely observed V segments, including chromosome 9 orphons, were excluded from the earlier analysis of a few hundred of the donors because counts were too low. In vitro tests confirmed that a few of the cytomegalovirus-associated TCR beta chains recognize cytomegalovirus antigens. According to a later analysis, most CMV-associated TCR beta chains appeared to be HLA-restricted, and the HLA associations seemed to be driven largely by CMV exposure. The classifier was reported to diagnose cytomegalovirus status with high specificity and sensitivity in both the original and validation cohorts. In a later analysis, HLA-associated TCR beta chains showed more clonal expansion and lower generation probabilities than non-associated chains that were equally common. The only immune exposure information available for the cohort was CMV serostatus. In a later genetic analysis, a missense DCLRE1C variant was associated with V-gene and J-gene trimming of TCR beta chains, and the association was replicated in an independent cohort. Because HLA typing was missing for some donors at each locus, association tests included only the typed subset. Compared with the approximately 670-donor mean, donors in an Asian-associated ancestry cluster had fewer N-insertions in productive TCRs, according to a later genetic analysis. The authors suggested that the approach could potentially be extended to other disease states and immunological phenotypes. In the study, 150 to 200 TCR beta chains were listed as associated with cytomegalovirus. While some public TCRs were present in many individuals, most TCR sequences turned up only very rarely across donors. In an earlier analysis of approximately 600 of the donors, most TCR beta V segments were observed in productive rearrangements about 87% or about 30% of the time, broadly matching IMGT annotations. Correlated functional status among segregating V segments might be attributable to linkage disequilibrium, but an unknown experimental factor could not be ruled out. Roughly uniform sequencing depth across donors was assumed in presence/absence analyses, although this assumption may not hold. A further reported finding was that TCR beta sequences accurately predicted the HLA-A and HLA-B alleles for most subjects in the first cohort.

The CDR3 sequence holds 16 residues, the cysteine and phenylalanine included. The kept DNA is CDR3 alone, 48 bases in frame from the first base. For CDR1 and CDR2, the germline V gene (reference sequence) lists SEHNR and FQNEAQ. The cohort comprised under 700 healthy bone marrow donors. Cohort members were all nominally healthy when sampled, although unrecorded immune exposures were likely present. The donor was CMV seronegative and was included in the group of 352 seronegative cohort members. A peripheral blood sample was provided by each donor, and peripheral blood mononuclear cells were used for TCR beta sequencing. The Qiagen DNeasy Blood Extraction Kit was used to extract genomic DNA from the blood cell samples. Library preparation used the immunoSEQ multiplex PCR assay. For the multiplex PCR, a mixture combining 60 forward primers for TCR Vbeta segments and 13 reverse primers for TCR Jbeta segments was used. Amplification of the CDR3 region of rearranged TCR beta genes was performed with a multiplex PCR assay on genomic DNA. The Illumina HiSeq System was used to sequence the amplified TCR beta libraries as 87-base-pair reads. In the source study's methods: A later analysis counted tens of millions of unique TCR beta chains across the 550 to 750 repertoires, and some 12 million of these chains were shared by at least two donors. Raw reads were error-corrected and collapsed into unique sequences with a nearest-neighbor algorithm that merged closely related sequences to remove PCR and sequencing errors. CDR3 sequences were aligned to IMGT reference sequences to assign V, D and J gene segments. For a sequence to be retained, at least a six-nucleotide match to both a V gene segment and a J gene segment was required. Rearrangements were called productive when the CDR3 lacked stop codons and stayed in frame with V and J; all others were non-productive. CDR3 was defined according to IMGT convention as the region running from the second conserved V-encoded cysteine to the conserved J-encoded phenylalanine. In an earlier analysis of 550 to 650 of the donors, sequences lacking an unambiguous match to a single V gene segment were excluded. An earlier analysis of 587 of the donors called V segments functional above 56.7% productive rearrangements and segregating when the between-donor standard deviation exceeded 5%. To diagnose cytomegalovirus status from the catalog of TCR beta chain sequences, a statistical classification framework was built. A later analysis assigned V and J genes by comparing TCR nucleotide sequences with IMGT/GENE-DB human TR gene sequences. Using the TCRdist pipeline, a later analysis assigned CDR3 sequences along with most-parsimonious VDJ recombination scenarios. A later analysis defined each TCR beta chain by its CDR3 amino acid sequence plus V-gene family, and excluded reads lacking a unique V-gene family. As a way to deal with suspected cross-contamination and a sequencing artifact, a later analysis dropped hundreds of nucleotide sequences that were highly shared and had low generation probability. In a later analysis, a clonal expansion index was calculated for each public chain from normalized within-repertoire ranks of inferred template counts. Generation probabilities in a later analysis came from a VDJ recombination model fitted to out-of-frame rearrangements, and those results were checked against IGoR. Hypergeometric tests were used in a later analysis to score TCR-TCR, TCR-HLA and TCR-CMV co-occurrence, with a repertoire-size bias correction applied to the TCR pairs. False discovery rates were estimated in a later analysis by permuting HLA or CMV assignments 20 times. In a later analysis, co-occurring TCRs were grouped using DBSCAN, with TCRdist sequence similarity added in when clustering inside HLA-allele-positive subsets. Co-occurrence clustering excluded repertoires with fewer than 30,000 or more than 120,000 public chains, plus five with anomalous nucleotide sharing. TCRdb retrieved this table from immuneACCESS and kept in-frame rearrangements only. Not all clones are present; in checked studies, unresolved V genes account for under half, and no reason is known for the remainder. That table is the source of V, J and clone size, and D and trimming were worked out from the DNA. Within this sample are fewer than 140,000 clones, with roughly four fifths of them counted one time only. The top ten constitute roughly 1.6% of the sample.

Details on this clone: Its antigen is not yet known. The junction departs from germline at one end; a sequencing error may be responsible.

The receptor's source is a man aged 45-60 years in good health and CMV-seronegative. In this chain, TRBV7-9 is recombined with TRBJ1-5; 9 junctional bases match TRBD1. Specimen: PBMCs. The DNA reads TGTTCCAGCAGCTTGGGGACAGGGTTAAGCAATCAGCCCCAGCATTTT. This codes for CSSSLGTGLSNQPQHF.